The next 19 T cell receptor beta chains were all read from a single sample in a study of beta chain features in type 1 diabetes. Isolated RNA was reverse transcribed in full, so expressed TCRB transcripts were sequenced. Repertoires were generated with immunoSEQ multiplex PCR, while TCRdb's copy carries only in-frame clones and drops some. The data hold fewer than 110,000 clones, with around 30% observed a single time. The study's findings and limits: Within each of all four CD4+ subsets, Type 1 diabetes patients had TCRB CDR3s that were moderately but significantly shorter.

Their antigen targets remain unknown. Sequenced input: central memory CD4+ T cells from blood. The receptors originated from a woman between 18 and 30 years old with type 1 diabetes.

This clone appeared a few times. The chain couples TRBV19 to TRBJ2-5, with a weak D call TRBD2 (7 bases). The CDR3 loop spans 16 amino acids. Trimming shortened V by 5 bases and J by 4 bases, and 20 bases separated the two germline ends. Germline V CDR1 and CDR2: LNHDA, SQIVND (reference sequence). CDR3: CASSPQGGTRGETQYF. The DNA for the CDR3 is TGTGCCAGTAGTCCGCAGGGAGGGACCAGGGGAGAGACCCAGTACTTC. Drawing the rest from reference TRBV19 and TRBJ2-5, the complete variable domain is DGGITQSPKYLFRKEGQNVTLSCEQNLNHDAMYWYRQDPGQGLRLIYYSQIVNDFQKGDIAEGYSVSREKKESFPLTVTSAQKNPTAFYLCASSPQGGTRGETQYFGPGTRLLVL.

There are a few counts of this clone. The chain links TRBV4-3 to TRBJ2-1; 8 nucleotides agree with TRBD2. This CDR3 region has 15 residues. Germline loops: CDR1 LGHNA, CDR2 YSLEER. V dropped 4 bases and J dropped 2; count of bases not matched to a gene: 4. DNA for the CDR3: TGCGCCAGCAGCCTGTGGACTAGCCCCTACAATGAGCAGTTCTTC. Encoded protein: CASSLWTSPYNEQFF.

V and J are TRBV4-3 and TRBJ2-5; TRBD2 matches 12 bases. CDR1 and CDR2 (germline): LGHNA, YSLEER. The CDR3 runs 16 residues. J was trimmed by 4 bases and V by 1 base; bases with no gene match: 4. The chain's CDR3 is CASSQATSGRGETQYF. CDR3 coding DNA: TGCGCCAGCAGCCAAGCGACTAGCGGGAGAGGAGAGACCCAGTACTTC.

For the CDR3, the DNA is TGTGCCAGCCAGGGCGGGGACACCGGGGAGCTGTTTTTT. Encoded protein: CASQGGDTGELFF. The chain is built from TRBV11-3 and TRBJ2-2; the D gene is possibly TRBD2 (6 bases). V was clipped by 8 bases and J by 3 bases, with 10 bases between them. The CDR3 is 13 amino acids. Germline lookup yields CDR1 SGHNT and CDR2 YENEEA.

This chain connects TRBV11-1 to TRBJ2-5, with 10 bases matching TRBD2. This CDR3 is built from 17 residues. With 1 base clipped from V and 1 base from J, the junction kept 6 bases outside the gene matches. Germline V gene data show CDR1 as SGHAT and CDR2 as FQDESV (reference sequence). DNA for the CDR3: TGTGCCAGCAGCTTAGGTGGTAGCGGGAGGCCCCAAGAGACCCAGTACTTC. It is translated as CASSLGGSGRPQETQYF.

The gene calls are TRBV5-1 and TRBJ2-7; TRBD1 agrees at 8 bases. The J segment lost 0 bases and the V segment lost 4 bases, leaving 3 bases of the junction unmatched. The CDR3 runs 14 residues. Germline lookup yields CDR1 SGHRS and CDR2 YFSETQ. The CDR3 region has the DNA TGCGCCAGCAGCCCCGGACAGGGCTCCTACGAGCAGTACGTC. This translates into CASSPGQGSYEQYV.

The table lists this clone with a few counts. The chain employs TRBV14 and TRBJ2-5; D unclear. Trimming stripped 6 bases from V and 5 bases from J, with 10 bases between. The CDR3 has 12 amino acids. The germline CDR1 and CDR2 sequences are SGHDN and FVKESK. Here the CDR3 DNA reads TGTGCCAGCAGACGTTCCGGGGAGACCCAGTACTTC. Translated, it gives CASRRSGETQYF.

DNA of the CDR3: TGTGCCAGCAGTTTAGGCGGTTTGGTCTATGGCTACACCTTC. Protein product: CASSLGGLVYGYTF. The chain has TRBV28 and TRBJ1-2; D is unclear. Trimming left V 2 bases short and J 4 bases short, with 11 bases between. The CDR3 runs 14 residues. Germline V gene sequence: CDR1 MDHEN, CDR2 SYDVKM.

This sequence joins TRBV29-1 and TRBJ1-2, with D possibly matching TRBD1 (6 bases). Germline V CDR1 and CDR2: SQVTM, ANQGSEA. This CDR3 contains 14 residues. The V end lost 4 bases, the J end lost 3 bases, and 15 bases lay between the germline ends. In DNA, the CDR3 is TGCAGCGTTGTTGGCAGGGGCAGGGACTATGGCTACACCTTC. It codes for CSVVGRGRDYGYTF.

The J gene is TRBJ2-7, the V gene TRBV5-1, with TRBD2 as a possible D gene (6 bases). V was cut by 4 bases and J by 2 bases, with 10 bases left in between. The CDR3 consists of 13 residues. Germline values: CDR1 SGHRS, CDR2 YFSETQ. The DNA for the CDR3 is TGCGCCAGCAGCCGGGACTTTCCCTACGAGCAGTACGTC. Its protein product is CASSRDFPYEQYV.

This chain joins TRBV7-2 and TRBJ2-5, with a weak D call TRBD1 (6 bases). This CDR3 is 14 amino acids long. Germline V gene data show CDR1 as SGHTA and CDR2 as FQGNSA. V was pared by 5 bases and J by 4 bases, with 14 bases between. The DNA for the CDR3 is TGTGCCAGCAGCCCCCGTGGCAGGGGAGAGACCCAGTACTTC. Translated, it gives CASSPRGRGETQYF.

This rearrangement joins TRBV7-2 to TRBJ2-7, with 12 nucleotides matching TRBD1. CDR3 length equals 15 residues. J lost 7 bases, V lost 5 bases, and 9 bases had no gene match. Germline assignment: CDR1 SGHTA and CDR2 FQGNSA. For the CDR3, the DNA is TGTGCCAGCAGCACCCACGGGACAGGGGGCTTAGAGCAGTACTTC. Its protein is CASSTHGTGGLEQYF.

This clone was counted a few times. The chain joins TRBV19 to TRBJ2-6, with D possibly matching TRBD1 (6 bases). This CDR3 is built from 17 residues. Germline V CDR1 and CDR2: LNHDA, SQIVND (reference sequence). The ends were cut back, 5 bases at V and 0 bases at J, with 14 bases in the middle. The CDR3 here is CASSPWDTSSGANVLTF. As DNA, the CDR3 is TGTGCCAGTAGTCCCTGGGACACCTCCTCTGGGGCCAACGTCCTGACTTTC.

The V gene is TRBV28, the J gene TRBJ2-7; 9 nucleotides line up with TRBD1. This CDR3 comprises 14 residues. Germline V CDR1 and CDR2: MDHEN, SYDVKM. J gave up 6 bases and V 7 bases, and 10 bases lay outside the gene matches. This CDR3 is CASTLRDRAFEQYF. The CDR3 DNA sequence: TGTGCCAGCACCCTGAGGGACAGGGCTTTCGAGCAGTACTTC.

This clone was recorded only once. The chain employs TRBV11-3 and TRBJ2-2; D possibly corresponds to TRBD2 (7 bases). Germline V gene sequence: CDR1 SGHNT, CDR2 YENEEA. V lost 1 base, J lost 5 bases, and 11 bases lay in between. The CDR3 runs to 15 residues. CDR3 protein: CASSLVQGGTGELFF. The CDR3 bases are TGTGCCAGCAGCTTAGTACAGGGAGGGACCGGGGAGCTGTTTTTT.

CDR3 sequence: CASSEWAGGTPQHF. CDR3 nucleotides: TGTGCCAGCAGTGAATGGGCAGGGGGAACGCCCCAGCATTTT. The chain uses TRBV6-1 and TRBJ1-5; 7 bases agree with TRBD1. The V gene's germline CDR1 is MNHNS and CDR2 SASEGT. The CDR3 consists of 14 residues. The V segment lost 2 bases and the J segment 9 bases; nucleotides outside the gene matches: 7.

V and J are TRBV7-2 and TRBJ2-5; 11 bases match TRBD2. The closer fit of TRBJ2-7 to the DNA end suggests the J call may be wrong. This CDR3 spans 15 amino acids. In germline, CDR1 is SGHTA, CDR2 FQGNSA. CDR3: CASSYTGTSGDEQYF. DNA of the CDR3: TGTGCCAGCAGCTACACCGGGACTAGCGGAGACGAGCAGTACTTC.

The gene calls are TRBV6-1 and TRBJ2-1; TRBD2 is a possible D gene (6 bases). The ends were cut back, 6 bases at V and 4 bases at J, with 13 bases in the middle. In germline, CDR1 is MNHNS, CDR2 SASEGT. The CDR3 has 14 amino acids. The CDR3 bases are TGTGCCAGCAGGATACGGGACTTTTACAATGAGCAGTTCTTC. Translated, it gives CASRIRDFYNEQFF.

The V gene is TRBV25-1, the J gene TRBJ2-2; 8 nucleotides line up with TRBD2. V trimming: 2 bases; J trimming: 3 bases; junction bases outside the gene matches: 5. The length of the CDR3 is 16 residues. CDR1 is MGHDK, CDR2 SYGVNS, per germline. The CDR3 sequence: CASSEKRESDTGELFF. The CDR3 nucleotides read TGTGCCAGCAGTGAAAAGCGGGAGTCGGACACCGGGGAGCTGTTTTTT.